The rows below give T cell receptor beta chains drawn from one sample of a study of CD8 T cells in Susac syndrome. TCRdb independently ran MiXCR on the immunoSEQ multiplex PCR reads; one entry per CDR3 protein. This table holds 90,000 to 150,000 distinct CDR3 sequences, 85% to 95% found once. The sample was CD8+ T cells from PBMCs. The receptors were gathered from a human donor in good health. The CDR3 runs from the conserved cysteine through the conserved F or W. Fields, in order: clone size, D gene, J gene, V gene, CDR3 protein, CDR3 DNA. A D gene is named only where the DNA matches it firmly. The size field is filled for only some rows; it gives once, few, many or a size class.

.	.	TRBJ2-2	TRBV5-1	CASSAGANTGELFF	TGCGCCAGCAGTGCAGGGGCGAACACCGGGGAGCTGTTTTTT
.	.	TRBJ2-1	TRBV6-2/TRBV6-3	CASRTGGPGGFF	TGTGCCAGCAGGACCGGGGGGCCCGGTGGGTTCTTC
.	.	TRBJ1-4	TRBV7-9	CASSLNEKLFF	TGTGCCAGCAGCTTAAATGAAAAACTGTTTTTT
few	TRBD1	TRBJ2-7	TRBV6-2/TRBV6-3	CASTLRTGGEQYF	TGTGCCAGCACTCTGCGGACAGGGGGCGAGCAGTACTTC
once	.	TRBJ2-1	TRBV11-2	CASSPLGESYNEQFF	TGTGCCAGCAGCCCACTTGGGGAGTCCTACAATGAGCAGTTCTTC
.	.	TRBJ2-7	TRBV6-2/TRBV6-3	CASSYAPLLLGGSYEQYF	TGTGCCAGCAGTTACGCACCTCTCCTTCTGGGCGGCTCCTACGAGCAGTACTTC
.	TRBD2	TRBJ2-4	TRBV19	CASSIRASGEAKNIQYF	TGTGCCAGTAGTATTCGTGCTAGCGGGGAAGCCAAAAACATTCAGTACTTC
.	.	TRBJ1-2	TRBV7-2	CASSLGTPLGGYTF	TGTGCCAGCAGCCTAGGGACACCCCTGGGTGGCTACACCTTC
once	TRBD1	TRBJ1-1	TRBV3-1	CASSQMGQLNTEAFF	TGTGCCAGCAGCCAGATGGGACAGTTGAACACTGAAGCTTTCTTT
.	TRBD1	TRBJ1-1	TRBV28	CASSLQGPNTEAFF	TGTGCCAGCAGCCTACAGGGGCCGAACACTGAAGCTTTCTTT
.	.	TRBJ2-7	TRBV13	CASSPSDLDEQYF	TGTGCCAGCAGCCCCTCGGACCTCGACGAGCAGTACTTC
.	.	TRBJ1-2	TRBV5-1	CASSLVSRDKDGYTF	TGCGCCAGCAGCTTGGTTTCTCGGGATAAGGATGGCTACACCTTC
.	TRBD2	TRBJ2-1	TRBV5-6	CASSLGGSRNEQFF	TGTGCCAGCAGCTTAGGCGGGAGTAGGAATGAGCAGTTCTTC
.	.	TRBJ2-2	TRBV6-2/TRBV6-3	CASSYSLTSLDTGELFF	TGTGCCAGCAGTTACTCGCTTACTAGCCTGGACACCGGGGAGCTGTTTTTT
.	TRBD1	TRBJ1-1	TRBV6-2/TRBV6-3	CASSYSGQGAFEAFF	TGTGCCAGCAGTTACTCAGGACAGGGGGCCTTTGAAGCTTTCTTT
.	TRBD1	TRBJ2-6	TRBV18	CASSLSPGQGPSGANVLTF	TGTGCCAGCTCGCTCAGTCCCGGACAGGGCCCCTCTGGGGCCAACGTCCTGACTTTC
.	TRBD1	TRBJ2-1	TRBV7-3	CASSPTGGLLDEQFF	TGTGCCAGCAGCCCTACAGGGGGCCTGTTGGATGAGCAGTTCTTC
.	.	TRBJ2-7	TRBV25-1	CASHRDLDAEQYF	TGTGCCAGCCACCGGGACCTGGACGCCGAGCAGTACTTC
.	TRBD1	TRBJ2-7	TRBV5-1	CASRSGTGTSYEQYF	TGCGCCAGCAGAAGTGGGACAGGGACCTCCTACGAGCAGTACTTC
.	.	TRBJ2-5	TRBV20-1	CSASPGFDGGTQYF	TGCAGTGCTAGCCCCGGGTTCGACGGAGGGACCCAGTACTTC
.	.	TRBJ2-5	TRBV7-2	CASSMGQTWETQYF	TGTGCCAGCAGCATGGGACAAACCTGGGAGACCCAGTACTTC
.	TRBD1	TRBJ2-5	TRBV15	CATSRDITGGGETQYF	TGTGCCACCAGCAGAGATATAACAGGGGGAGGAGAGACCCAGTACTTC
.	TRBD1	TRBJ1-1	TRBV7-9	CASSSALGQGEAFF	TGTGCCAGCAGCTCGGCCCTGGGACAGGGAGAAGCTTTCTTT
once	.	TRBJ1-5	TRBV27	CATDGGNQPQHF	TGTGCCACCGACGGTGGGAATCAGCCCCAGCATTTT
.	.	TRBJ2-7	TRBV5-6	CASSRPTGLSSYEQYF	TGTGCCAGCAGCCGACCGACAGGCCTTAGCTCCTACGAGCAGTACTTC
.	.	TRBJ2-2	TRBV2	CASRKDFRYTGELFF	TGTGCCAGCAGGAAGGATTTCCGGTACACCGGGGAGCTGTTTTTT